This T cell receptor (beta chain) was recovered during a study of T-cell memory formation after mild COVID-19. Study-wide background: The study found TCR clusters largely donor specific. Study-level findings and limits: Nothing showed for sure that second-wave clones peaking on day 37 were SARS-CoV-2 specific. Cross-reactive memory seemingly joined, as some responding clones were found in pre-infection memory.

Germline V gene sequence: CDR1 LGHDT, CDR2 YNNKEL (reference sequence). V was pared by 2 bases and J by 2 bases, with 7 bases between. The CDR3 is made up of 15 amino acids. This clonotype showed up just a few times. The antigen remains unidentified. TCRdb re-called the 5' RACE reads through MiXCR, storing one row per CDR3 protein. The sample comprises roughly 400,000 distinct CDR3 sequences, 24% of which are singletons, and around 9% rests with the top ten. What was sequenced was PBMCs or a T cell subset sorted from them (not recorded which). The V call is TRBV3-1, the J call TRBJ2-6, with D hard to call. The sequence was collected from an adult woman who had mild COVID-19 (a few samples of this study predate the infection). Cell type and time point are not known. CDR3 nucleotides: TGTGCCAGCAGCCAACCCGTTACTGGGGCCAACGTCCTGACTTTC. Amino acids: CASSQPVTGANVLTF.